Below are 27 T cell receptor beta chains sequenced from a single sample in a study of blood T cell repertoires in COVID-19. Profiling relied on immunoSEQ multiplex PCR, and the TCRdb table lists in-frame clones only, not all of them. Here the sample spans 15,000 to 20,000 clones, about four fifths being singletons. Sequencing used peripheral blood. The receptors stem from a man in his forties with active or convalescent COVID-19.

The V and J genes are TRBV24-1 and TRBJ1-5, with TRBD1 matching over 7 bases. CDR3 size: 16 residues. Trimming took 2 bases from V and 2 from J; bases not matched to a gene: 5. Germline CDR1 KGHDR, CDR2 SFDVKD. CDR3 protein: CATSDSRQGGNQPQHF. The DNA for the CDR3 is TGTGCCACCAGTGATTCGCGACAGGGTGGCAATCAGCCCCAGCATTTT.

This rearrangement joins TRBV7-6 to TRBJ1-4; 11 nucleotides line up with TRBD1. Unmatched junction bases numbered 4, after V lost 5 bases and J lost 8 bases. Germline CDR1 is SGHVS and CDR2 is FNYEAQ. The CDR3 consists of 14 residues. The CDR3 here is CASSPGTGGEKLFF. The CDR3, as DNA: TGTGCCAGCAGCCCCGGGACAGGGGGAGAAAAACTGTTTTTT.

This clone came up a few times. The chain carries TRBV27 and TRBJ1-6; TRBD1 matches at 9 bases. The ends lost 5 bases at V and 10 bases at J; junction bases unmatched: 6. The CDR3 is 14 amino acids. Germline CDR1 and CDR2: MNHEY and SMNVEV (reference sequence). The CDR3 nucleotides are TGTGCCAGCAGTCCGGGACAGGGAAGCTCACCCCTCCACTTT. Its protein product is CASSPGQGSSPLHF.

V gene TRBV12-3 or TRBV12-4 combines with J gene TRBJ1-1; D might be TRBD1 (5 bases). V was pared by 3 bases and J by 8 bases, with 13 bases between. This CDR3 is 13 amino acids long. The DNA for the CDR3 is TGTGCCAGCAGTTTTAGGGACTGGGGGGAAGCTTTCTTT. Its protein is CASSFRDWGEAFF.

CDR3 loop: CASSLVGDSYYQPQHF. The CDR3 DNA reads TGTGCCAGCAGCTTGGTCGGGGACAGTTATTATCAGCCCCAGCATTTT. V usage is TRBV5-5 and J usage is TRBJ1-5, with 7 nucleotides matching TRBD1. From germline, CDR1 is SGHKS and CDR2 YYEKEE (reference sequence). The ends lost 0 bases at V and 5 bases at J; junction bases unmatched: 8. There are 16 residues in the CDR3.

This clone was detected only once. The CDR3 nucleotides are TGTGCCAGCAGCTTTTTCGGAGTGGTAACTGAAGCTTTCTTT. This gives the protein CASSFFGVVTEAFF. The J gene is TRBJ1-1, the V gene TRBV5-4; the D is unclear. The germline V and J ends were trimmed by 2 bases and 5 bases, with 13 bases remaining between them. This CDR3 spans 14 amino acids. Looked up from germline, CDR1 is SGHNT and CDR2 is YYREEE (reference sequence).

The chain carries TRBV9 and TRBJ1-1; D is ambiguous. Trimming removed 0 bases at V and 1 base at J, with 10 bases between. Germline lookup yields CDR1 SGDLS and CDR2 YYNGEE. CDR3 length: 15 amino acids. Here the CDR3 reads CASSVDPGGNTEAFF. CDR3 nucleotide sequence: TGTGCCAGCAGCGTAGATCCGGGTGGGAACACTGAAGCTTTCTTT.

The CDR3 region is CASSPGTGVGTDTQYF. In DNA form, the CDR3 reads TGTGCCAGCAGTCCTGGGACAGGGGTGGGCACAGATACGCAGTATTTT. The rearrangement joins TRBV2 to TRBJ2-3; TRBD1 matches at 10 bases. J gave up 1 base and V 5 bases, and 6 bases lay outside the gene matches. CDR1 is SNHLY, CDR2 FYNNEI, per germline. The CDR3 sequence is 16 residues long.

This clone has just one count. The CDR3 sequence is CASSQGQGAADTQYF. As DNA, the CDR3 is TGTGCCAGCAGCCAAGGACAGGGGGCGGCAGATACGCAGTATTTT. V usage is TRBV4-2 and J usage is TRBJ2-3; TRBD1 agrees at 10 bases. The V segment lost 1 base and the J segment 4 bases; nucleotides outside the gene matches: 2. Per germline, CDR1 LGHNA and CDR2 YNFKEQ. The CDR3 totals 15 residues.

This sequence joins TRBV5-4 and TRBJ2-3; D is perhaps TRBD1 (5 bases). CDR1 is SGHNT, CDR2 YYREEE, per germline (reference sequence). V was trimmed by 0 bases and J by 2 bases, leaving 13 bases between them. The CDR3 totals 16 residues. In DNA, the CDR3 is TGTGCCAGCAGCTTGGGGGCCAGGGATACCACAGATACGCAGTATTTT. Encoded protein: CASSLGARDTTDTQYF.

This clone has just one count. The chain joins TRBV27 to TRBJ2-7; TRBD1 is a possible D gene (6 bases). Deletions cut 2 bases from V and 6 bases from J, with 17 bases between. This CDR3 comprises 15 residues. Per the germline V gene, CDR1 is MNHEY and CDR2 is SMNVEV (reference sequence). CDR3 DNA sequence: TGTGCCAGCAGTTTAATCTTTGGGGGCATTGGCGAGCAGTACTTC. This gives the protein CASSLIFGGIGEQYF.

The genes are TRBV3-1 (or the pseudogene TRBV3-2) and TRBJ1-2, with a weak D call TRBD1 (5 bases). This CDR3 comprises 14 residues. The germline CDR1 and CDR2 sequences are LGHDT and YNNKEL (reference sequence). Trimming took off 1 base at V and 8 bases at J, with 14 bases between the two ends. The CDR3 is CASSQVAGGEGYTF. The CDR3 DNA follows: TGTGCCAGCAGCCAAGTCGCCGGGGGAGAAGGCTACACCTTC.

A few counts support this clone. This chain connects TRBV6-4 to TRBJ2-1, with TRBD1 identical over 7 bases. CDR1 MRHNA and CDR2 SNTAGT come from the germline V gene. This CDR3 is built from 14 residues. J gave up 6 bases and V 3 bases, and 5 bases lay outside the gene matches. DNA of the CDR3: TGTGCCAGCAGTGAGGGTTCAGGGGGCAATGAGCAGTTCTTC. The encoded protein is CASSEGSGGNEQFF.

The chain couples TRBV13 to TRBJ2-7; D perhaps matches TRBD1 (6 bases). CDR3 size: 14 residues. Germline CDR1 and CDR2: PRHDT and FYEKMQ (reference sequence). V gave up 3 bases and J gave up 3 bases, with 12 bases separating them. The DNA of the CDR3 is TGTGCCAGCAGCTTTCAGGGGCTGGACTACGAGCAGTACTTC. Protein sequence: CASSFQGLDYEQYF.

This clone occurred a few times. The chain employs TRBV7-9 and TRBJ2-3; a weak D match, TRBD2 (5 bases). Trimming removed 3 bases at V and 10 bases at J, with 8 bases between. The CDR3 sequence is 11 residues long. Germline CDR1 and CDR2: SEHNR and FQNEAQ (reference sequence). In nucleotides, the CDR3 is TGTGCCAGCAGCTTGGACTCCCCGCAGTATTTT. Translated: CASSLDSPQYF.

V is TRBV5-8 and J is TRBJ1-5; D uncertain. Germline V gives CDR1 SGHTS, CDR2 YDEGEE. The V end was cut by 4 bases, the J end by 7 bases, with 12 bases between. CDR3 length: 13 residues. As DNA, the CDR3 is TGTGCCAGCAGCCCCGGGTTGCAACAGCCCCAGCATTTT. Protein product: CASSPGLQQPQHF.

The rearrangement uses TRBV5-4 and TRBJ2-2; D is ambiguous. This CDR3 spans 14 amino acids. V lost 5 bases, J lost 0 bases, and 8 bases lay in between. Germline CDR1 is SGHNT and CDR2 is YYREEE (reference sequence). The DNA for the CDR3 is TGTGCCAGCAGATCGTCCGCGAACACCGGGGAGCTGTTTTTT. It is translated as CASRSSANTGELFF.

The chain recombines TRBV27 with TRBJ1-6; no clear D. The CDR3 runs to 14 residues. V was pared by 7 bases and J by 4 bases, with 11 bases between. Germline loops: CDR1 MNHEY, CDR2 SMNVEV (reference sequence). The CDR3 loop reads CASTDGMYNSPLHF. The CDR3 nucleotides read TGTGCCAGCACCGACGGGATGTATAATTCACCCCTCCACTTT.

The genes are TRBV7-9 and TRBJ1-2, with 9 bases fitting TRBD1. Germline V gives CDR1 SEHNR, CDR2 FQNEAQ (reference sequence). The CDR3 has 15 residues. V dropped 2 bases and J dropped 3; count of bases not matched to a gene: 4. CDR3 bases: TGTGCCAGCAGCTTACCGGGACAGGGCTACTATGGCTACACCTTC. It specifies CASSLPGQGYYGYTF.

The gene calls are TRBV6-5 and TRBJ1-2; D gene unclear. The CDR3 is 13 residues long. Per the germline V gene, CDR1 is MNHEY and CDR2 is SVGAGI. Between the trimmed V and J ends, which lost 2 bases and 3 bases, there was a span of 7 bases. CDR3 sequence (DNA): TGTGCCAGCAGTTACGGGGAGGACTATGGCTACACCTTC. Its protein product is CASSYGEDYGYTF.

The chain has TRBV24-1 and TRBJ1-5; D possibly corresponds to TRBD1 (5 bases). CDR3 length: 17 amino acids. Germline-derived CDR1 and CDR2 are KGHDR and SFDVKD. The V and J ends lost 3 bases and 0 bases respectively, with 14 bases between them. Written as DNA, the CDR3 is TGTGCCACCAGTGATAGCCCGACAGACGTTAGCAATCAGCCCCAGCATTTT. Protein product: CATSDSPTDVSNQPQHF.

The CDR3, as DNA: TGTGCCAGCTCGCCGGGACAGAATTATGAAAAACTGTTTTTT. Its translation is CASSPGQNYEKLFF. The rearrangement uses TRBV18 and TRBJ1-4, with 7 bases fitting TRBD1. This CDR3 is 14 amino acids long. Germline V gives CDR1 KGHSH, CDR2 LQKENI. V lost 6 bases, J lost 6 bases, and 7 bases stayed unmatched.

V usage is TRBV4-1 and J usage is TRBJ1-1; D is unresolved. The CDR3 totals 14 residues. CDR1 is MGHRA, CDR2 YSYEKL, per germline. Trimming left V 2 bases short and J 1 base short, with 8 bases between. The CDR3 protein is CASSQHQENTEAFF. In nucleotides, the CDR3 is TGCGCCAGCAGCCAACACCAGGAGAACACTGAAGCTTTCTTT.

The V and J genes are TRBV3-1 (or the pseudogene TRBV3-2) and TRBJ2-7; D gene unclear. The germline V gene encodes CDR1 LGHDT and CDR2 YNNKEL (reference sequence). The CDR3 extends over 12 amino acids. Trimming pared 0 bases from V and 6 bases from J, leaving 6 bases between. CDR3 in DNA: TGTGCCAGCAGCCAAGATCTTAGCGAGCAGTACTTC. Encoded protein: CASSQDLSEQYF.

The CDR3, as DNA: TGTGCCAGCAGGAGGGAGCTCAAGACTCTTGATACGCAGTATTTT. Translated: CASRRELKTLDTQYF. The V call is TRBV21-1, the J call TRBJ2-3; TRBD2, the D gene given by the table, was not confirmed from the DNA. TRBV21-1 constitutes a pseudogene. CDR3 size: 15 residues.

CDR3 region: CASSLKGAGATYEQYF. The DNA of the CDR3 is TGTGCCAGCAGCTTAAAGGGAGCGGGGGCCACCTACGAGCAGTACTTC. The V and J genes are TRBV7-2 and TRBJ2-7; 8 nucleotides match TRBD2. Germline CDR1 reads SGHTA; CDR2 reads FQGNSA. The trim removed 2 bases at V and 2 bases at J, leaving 8 bases unmatched. The CDR3 sequence is 16 residues long.

This clone has just a few counts. The chain recombines TRBV3-1 (or the pseudogene TRBV3-2) with TRBJ2-7; D perhaps matches TRBD1 (5 bases). Trimming left V 0 bases short and J 5 bases short, with 17 bases between. The CDR3 totals 16 residues. CDR1 and CDR2 (germline): LGHDT, YNNKEL (reference sequence). This chain's CDR3 is CASSQELIGRENEQYF. The CDR3 bases are TGTGCCAGCAGCCAAGAGTTAATAGGCAGGGAAAACGAGCAGTACTTC.